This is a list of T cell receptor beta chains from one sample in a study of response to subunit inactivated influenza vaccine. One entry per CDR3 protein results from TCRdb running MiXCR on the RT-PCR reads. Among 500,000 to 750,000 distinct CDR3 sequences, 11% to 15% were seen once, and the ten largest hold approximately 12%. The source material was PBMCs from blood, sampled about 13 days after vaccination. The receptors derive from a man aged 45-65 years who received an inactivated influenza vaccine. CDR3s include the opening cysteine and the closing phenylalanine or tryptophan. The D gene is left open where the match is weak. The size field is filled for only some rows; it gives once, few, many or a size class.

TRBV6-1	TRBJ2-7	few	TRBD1	CASREQGDYEQYF	TGTGCCAGCAGAGAACAGGGGGACTACGAGCAGTACTTC
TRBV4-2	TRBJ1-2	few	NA	CASSQGDGPWGYTF	TGTGCCAGCAGCCAAGGGGACGGTCCTTGGGGCTACACCTTC
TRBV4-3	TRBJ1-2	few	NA	CASSQDWQTYGYTF	TGCGCCAGCAGCCAAGACTGGCAGACCTATGGCTACACCTTC
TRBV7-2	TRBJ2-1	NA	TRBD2	CASSLVLGLAGFSEQFF	TGTGCCAGCAGCTTAGTTTTAGGACTAGCGGGGTTCAGTGAGCAGTTCTTC
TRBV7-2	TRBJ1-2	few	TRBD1	CASSRRDSENYGYTF	TGTGCCAGCAGCCGCCGGGACAGTGAAAACTATGGCTACACCTTC
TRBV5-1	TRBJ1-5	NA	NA	CASSLGHPNQPQHF	TGCGCCAGCAGCTTGGGGCATCCAAATCAGCCCCAGCATTTT
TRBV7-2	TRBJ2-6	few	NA	CASSLGEPPGANVLTF	TGTGCCAGCAGCTTAGGAGAGCCACCTGGGGCCAACGTCCTGACTTTC
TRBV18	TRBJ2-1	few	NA	CASSPGGFLRNEQFF	TGTGCCAGCTCACCGGGGGGCTTTCTACGGAATGAGCAGTTCTTC
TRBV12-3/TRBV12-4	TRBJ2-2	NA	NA	CASSRLQGGTGELFF	TGTGCCAGCAGCCGGCTACAGGGGGGGACCGGGGAGCTGTTTTTT
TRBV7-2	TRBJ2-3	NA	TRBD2	CVSSFNGGSWADTQYF	TGTGTCAGCAGCTTCAACGGGGGGAGTTGGGCAGATACGCAGTATTTT
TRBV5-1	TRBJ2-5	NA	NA	CASSLKAEETQYF	TGCGCCAGCAGCTTGAAGGCCGAAGAGACCCAGTACTTC
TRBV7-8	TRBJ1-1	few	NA	CASSFSPNTEAFF	TGTGCCAGCAGCTTTAGTCCGAACACTGAAGCTTTCTTT
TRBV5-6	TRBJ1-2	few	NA	CASKGRGATGYGYTF	TGTGCCAGCAAGGGTCGTGGGGCGACAGGATATGGCTACACCTTC
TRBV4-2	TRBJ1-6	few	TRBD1	CASSQEGQGALGNSPLHF	TGTGCCAGCAGCCAAGAGGGACAGGGGGCTTTGGGAAATTCACCCCTCCACTTT
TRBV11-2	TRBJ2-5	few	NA	CASSLALRGLVETQYF	TGTGCCAGCAGCTTAGCCCTCAGGGGCCTGGTGGAGACCCAGTACTTC
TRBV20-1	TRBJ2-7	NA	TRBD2	CSARDLSVRGYEQYF	TGCAGTGCTAGAGATTTGAGCGTGCGGGGGTACGAGCAGTACTTC
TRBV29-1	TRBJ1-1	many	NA	CSVERGGVNTEAFF	TGCAGCGTTGAAAGGGGGGGAGTGAACACTGAAGCTTTCTTT
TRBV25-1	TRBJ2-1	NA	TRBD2	CASSDLAGVYNEQFF	TGTGCCAGCAGTGATCTAGCGGGAGTCTACAATGAGCAGTTCTTC
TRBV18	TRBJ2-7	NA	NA	CASSPSQLYEQYF	TGTGCCAGCTCCCCCAGCCAGCTCTACGAGCAGTACTTC
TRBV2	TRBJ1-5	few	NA	CASSLGPPGQPQHF	TGTGCCAGCAGTCTTGGGCCTCCGGGTCAGCCCCAGCATTTT
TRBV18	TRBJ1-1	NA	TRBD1	CASSTGQTSNTEAFF	TGTGCCAGCTCAACGGGACAGACATCGAACACTGAAGCTTTCTTT
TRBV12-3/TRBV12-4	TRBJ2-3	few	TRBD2	CASSLRRGGTDTQYF	TGTGCCAGCAGTTTACGGCGGGGGGGCACAGATACGCAGTATTTT
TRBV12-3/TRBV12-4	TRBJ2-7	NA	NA	CASSWANSYEQYF	TGTGCCAGCAGTTGGGCAAACTCCTACGAGCAGTACTTC
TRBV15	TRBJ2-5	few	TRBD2	CATSRSRGSGGEETQYF	TGTGCCACCAGCAGGTCCCGAGGTTCGGGAGGAGAAGAGACCCAGTACTTC
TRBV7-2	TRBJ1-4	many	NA	CASRAPGVEKLFF	TGTGCCAGCAGAGCCCCCGGCGTTGAAAAACTGTTTTTT
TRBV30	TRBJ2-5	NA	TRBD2	CAWSVGASGRETQYF	TGTGCCTGGAGTGTAGGGGCTAGCGGGAGAGAGACCCAGTACTTC
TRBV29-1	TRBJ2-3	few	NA	CSVVKSSDTQYF	TGCAGCGTCGTTAAGTCGTCGGATACGCAGTATTTT
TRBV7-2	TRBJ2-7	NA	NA	CASSLPEYEQYF	TGTGCCAGCAGCTTACCGGAATACGAGCAGTACTTC
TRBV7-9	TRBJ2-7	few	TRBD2	CASSLWGAGGFYEQYF	TGTGCCAGCAGCTTATGGGGTGCGGGGGGATTCTACGAGCAGTACTTC
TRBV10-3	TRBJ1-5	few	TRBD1	CAISEGQGGGQPQHF	TGTGCCATCAGTGAGGGACAGGGGGGCGGTCAGCCCCAGCATTTT
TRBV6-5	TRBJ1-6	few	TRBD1	CASSYPQGAPYNSPLHF	TGTGCCAGCAGTTACCCACAGGGGGCCCCCTATAATTCACCCCTCCACTTT
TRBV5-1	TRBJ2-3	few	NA	CASSLGAGYLTDTQYF	TGCGCCAGCAGCTTGGGGGCAGGGTATCTCACAGATACGCAGTATTTT
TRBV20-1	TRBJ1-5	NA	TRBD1	CSARLGTANQPQHF	TGCAGTGCTAGACTAGGGACAGCCAATCAGCCCCAGCATTTT
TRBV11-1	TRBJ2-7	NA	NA	CASSRRDGRQYEQYF	TGTGCCAGCAGTCGCCGGGACGGGCGGCAATACGAGCAGTACTTC
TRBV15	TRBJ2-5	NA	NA	CATSRERGVGETQYF	TGTGCCACCAGCAGAGAACGGGGAGTTGGGGAGACCCAGTACTTC
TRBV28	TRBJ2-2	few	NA	CASTYRLANTGELFF	TGTGCCAGCACCTACCGGCTAGCTAACACCGGGGAGCTGTTTTTT
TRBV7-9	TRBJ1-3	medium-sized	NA	CASSLTRSGNTIYF	TGTGCCAGCAGCTTAACCAGGTCTGGAAACACCATATATTTT
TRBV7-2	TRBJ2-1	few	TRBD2	CASSPRLAGNEQFF	TGTGCCAGCAGCCCCAGACTAGCGGGGAATGAGCAGTTCTTC
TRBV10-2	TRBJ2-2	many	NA	CASSDTVYGELFF	TGCGCCAGCAGTGACACCGTTTACGGGGAGCTGTTTTTT
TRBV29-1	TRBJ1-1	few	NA	CSLGPLNTEAFF	TGCAGCTTGGGACCATTGAACACTGAAGCTTTCTTT
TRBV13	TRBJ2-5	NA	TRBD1	CASSVGRDRQETQYF	TGTGCCAGCAGCGTAGGACGGGACAGGCAAGAGACCCAGTACTTC
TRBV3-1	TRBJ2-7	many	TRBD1	CASSQDYGTGVNEQYF	TGTGCCAGCAGCCAAGATTACGGGACAGGGGTGAACGAGCAGTACTTC
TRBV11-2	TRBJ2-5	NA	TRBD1	CASSTLRGQGWYGTQYF	TGTGCCAGCAGCACATTACGCGGACAGGGATGGTACGGGACCCAGTACTTC
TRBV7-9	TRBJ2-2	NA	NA	CASLQGLNTGELFF	TGTGCCAGCCTCCAAGGACTCAACACCGGGGAGCTGTTTTTT
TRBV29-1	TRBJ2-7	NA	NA	CSVSGLRTNSYEQYF	TGCAGCGTTAGTGGCCTCCGGACCAATTCCTACGAGCAGTACTTC
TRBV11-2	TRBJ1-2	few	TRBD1	CASSLVPEGARYGYTF	TGTGCCAGCAGCTTAGTTCCGGAGGGGGCCCGCTATGGCTACACCTTC
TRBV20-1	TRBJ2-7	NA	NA	CSARGTALRSSYEQYF	TGCAGTGCTAGAGGGACAGCACTACGGAGCTCCTACGAGCAGTACTTC
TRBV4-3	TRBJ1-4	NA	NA	CASSQGGTLREKLFF	TGCGCCAGCAGCCAAGGTGGGACTTTACGCGAAAAACTGTTTTTT
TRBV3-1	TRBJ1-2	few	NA	CASSPIRTSLGYTF	TGTGCCAGCAGCCCCATTCGGACAAGCCTTGGCTACACCTTC
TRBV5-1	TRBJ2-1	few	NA	CASGKGTLRDEQFF	TGCGCCAGCGGGAAGGGGACCCTTAGGGACGAGCAGTTCTTC
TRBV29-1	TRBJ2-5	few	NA	CSVEATPAQETQYF	TGCAGCGTTGAAGCGACACCCGCCCAAGAGACCCAGTACTTC
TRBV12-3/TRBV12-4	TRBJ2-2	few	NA	CASRILRTGELFF	TGTGCCAGCAGAATCCTACGAACCGGGGAGCTGTTTTTT
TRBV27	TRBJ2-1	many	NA	CASSPSTAGDEQFF	TGTGCCAGCAGTCCTTCGACTGCGGGCGATGAGCAGTTCTTC
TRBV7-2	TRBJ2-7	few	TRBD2	CASSLVGSGASREEQYF	TGTGCCAGCAGCTTAGTTGGTAGCGGGGCATCCCGGGAAGAGCAGTACTTC